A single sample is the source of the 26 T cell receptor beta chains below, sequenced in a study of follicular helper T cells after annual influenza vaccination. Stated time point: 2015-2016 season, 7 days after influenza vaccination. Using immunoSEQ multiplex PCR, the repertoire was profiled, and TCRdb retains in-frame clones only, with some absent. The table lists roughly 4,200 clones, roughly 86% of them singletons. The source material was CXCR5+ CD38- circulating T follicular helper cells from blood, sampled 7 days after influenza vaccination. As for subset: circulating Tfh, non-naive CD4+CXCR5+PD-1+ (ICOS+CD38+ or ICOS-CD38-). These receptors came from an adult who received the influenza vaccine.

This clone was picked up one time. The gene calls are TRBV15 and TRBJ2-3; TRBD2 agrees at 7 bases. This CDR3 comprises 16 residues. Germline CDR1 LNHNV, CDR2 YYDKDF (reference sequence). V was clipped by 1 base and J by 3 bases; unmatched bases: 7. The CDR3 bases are TGTGCCACCAGCAGAGGGAACCAGCGGGGTACAGATACGCAGTATTTT. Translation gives CATSRGNQRGTDTQYF. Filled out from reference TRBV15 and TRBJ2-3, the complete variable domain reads DAMVIQNPRYQVTQFGKPVTLSCSQTLNHNVMYWYQQKSSQAPKLLFHYYDKDFNNEADTPDNFQSRRPNTSFCFLDIRSPGLGDTAMYLCATSRGNQRGTDTQYFGPGTRLTVL.

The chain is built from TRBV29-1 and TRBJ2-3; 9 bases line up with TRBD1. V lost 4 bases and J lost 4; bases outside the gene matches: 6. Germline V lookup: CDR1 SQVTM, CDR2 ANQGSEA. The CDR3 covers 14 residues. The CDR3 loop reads CSVVGQGQADTQYF. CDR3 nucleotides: TGCAGCGTTGTAGGACAGGGGCAGGCAGATACGCAGTATTTT.

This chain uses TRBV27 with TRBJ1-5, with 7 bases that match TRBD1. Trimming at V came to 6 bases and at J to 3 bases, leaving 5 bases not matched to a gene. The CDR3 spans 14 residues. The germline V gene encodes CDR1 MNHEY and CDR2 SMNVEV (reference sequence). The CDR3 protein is CASRSGQLNQPQHF. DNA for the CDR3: TGTGCCAGCAGATCGGGACAGCTCAATCAGCCCCAGCATTTT.

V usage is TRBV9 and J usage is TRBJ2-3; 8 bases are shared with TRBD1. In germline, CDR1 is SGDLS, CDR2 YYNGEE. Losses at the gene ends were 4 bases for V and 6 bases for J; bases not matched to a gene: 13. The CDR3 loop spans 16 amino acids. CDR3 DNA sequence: TGTGCCAGCAGCCCCCGTACGGACAGGGTTTTGGATACGCAGTATTTT. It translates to CASSPRTDRVLDTQYF.

The CDR3 sequence: CASSLGDREFMNTEAFF. CDR3 nucleotide sequence: TGTGCCAGCAGCTTAGGGGACAGGGAATTCATGAACACTGAAGCTTTCTTT. The chain couples TRBV7-2 to TRBJ1-1, with 9 bases lining up with TRBD1. After removal of 1 base from V and 0 bases from J, the junction contained 6 bases not matched to a gene. CDR3 size: 17 residues. Germline-derived CDR1 and CDR2 are SGHTA and FQGNSA.

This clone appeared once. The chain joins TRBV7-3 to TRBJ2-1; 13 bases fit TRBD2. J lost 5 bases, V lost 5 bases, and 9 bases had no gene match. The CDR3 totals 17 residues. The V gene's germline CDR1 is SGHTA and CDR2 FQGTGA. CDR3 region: CASSETSGGFVNNEQFF. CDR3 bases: TGTGCCAGCAGCGAGACTAGCGGGGGGTTCGTGAACAATGAGCAGTTCTTC. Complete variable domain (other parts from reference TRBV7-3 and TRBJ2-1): GAGVSQTPSNKVTEKGKYVELRCDPISGHTALYWYRQSLGQGPEFLIYFQGTGAADDSGLPNDRFFAVRPEGSVSTLKIQRTERGDSAVYLCASSETSGGFVNNEQFFGPGTRLTVL.

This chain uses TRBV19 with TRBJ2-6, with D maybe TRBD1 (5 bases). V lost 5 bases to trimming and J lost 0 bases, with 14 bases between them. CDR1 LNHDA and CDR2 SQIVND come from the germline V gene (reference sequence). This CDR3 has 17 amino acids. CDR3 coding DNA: TGTGCCAGTAGTCAACAAACAGGAACCTCTGGGGCCAACGTCCTGACTTTC. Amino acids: CASSQQTGTSGANVLTF.

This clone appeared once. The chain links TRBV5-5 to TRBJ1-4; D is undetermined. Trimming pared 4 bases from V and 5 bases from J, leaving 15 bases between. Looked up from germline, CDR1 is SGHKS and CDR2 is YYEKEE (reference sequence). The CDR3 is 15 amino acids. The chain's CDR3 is CASSQSSQQNEKLFF. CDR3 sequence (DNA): TGTGCCAGCAGCCAATCCAGCCAGCAGAATGAAAAACTGTTTTTT.

Written as DNA, the CDR3 is TGTGCCAGCAGGGGCCAGGTGGACGAGCAGTACTTC. Translated, it gives CASRGQVDEQYF. The chain couples TRBV6-5 to TRBJ2-7; D gene uncertain. CDR3 size: 12 residues. The V end lost 6 bases, the J end lost 5 bases, and 11 bases lay between the germline ends. The germline V gene encodes CDR1 MNHEY and CDR2 SVGAGI.

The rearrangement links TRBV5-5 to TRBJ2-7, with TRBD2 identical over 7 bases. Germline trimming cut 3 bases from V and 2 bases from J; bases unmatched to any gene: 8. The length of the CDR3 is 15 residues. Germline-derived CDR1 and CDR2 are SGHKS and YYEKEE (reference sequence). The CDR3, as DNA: TGTGCCAGCAGCTGGGGGAGGGGAGCGACCTACGAGCAGTACTTC. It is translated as CASSWGRGATYEQYF.

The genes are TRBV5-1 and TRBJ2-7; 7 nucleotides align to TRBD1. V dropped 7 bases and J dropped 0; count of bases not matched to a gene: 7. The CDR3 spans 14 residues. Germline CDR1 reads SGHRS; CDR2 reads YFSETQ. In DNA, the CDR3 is TGCGCCAGCGCAGGGACAGCCCGCTCCTACGAGCAGTACTTC. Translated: CASAGTARSYEQYF.

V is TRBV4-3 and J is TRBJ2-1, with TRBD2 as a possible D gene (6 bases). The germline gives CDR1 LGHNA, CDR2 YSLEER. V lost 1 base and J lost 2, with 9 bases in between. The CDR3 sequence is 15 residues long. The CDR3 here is CASSQVLAPYNEQFF. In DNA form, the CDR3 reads TGCGCCAGCAGCCAAGTACTAGCCCCCTACAATGAGCAGTTCTTC.

The CDR3 sequence is CASSLNSYMNTEAFF. The CDR3 region has the DNA TGTGCCAGCAGCTTAAACAGTTATATGAACACTGAAGCTTTCTTT. The V call is TRBV11-2, the J call TRBJ1-1; D gene unclear. This CDR3 contains 15 residues. Germline loops: CDR1 SGHAT, CDR2 FQNNGV. Between the trimmed V and J ends, which lost 2 bases and 0 bases, there was a span of 10 bases.

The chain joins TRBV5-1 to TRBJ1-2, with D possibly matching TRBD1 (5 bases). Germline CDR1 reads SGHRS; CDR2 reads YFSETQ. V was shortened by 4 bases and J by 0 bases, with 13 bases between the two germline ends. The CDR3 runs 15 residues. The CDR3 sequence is CASSLGGDSNYGYTF. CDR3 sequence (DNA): TGCGCCAGCAGCCTCGGGGGGGACTCTAACTATGGCTACACCTTC.

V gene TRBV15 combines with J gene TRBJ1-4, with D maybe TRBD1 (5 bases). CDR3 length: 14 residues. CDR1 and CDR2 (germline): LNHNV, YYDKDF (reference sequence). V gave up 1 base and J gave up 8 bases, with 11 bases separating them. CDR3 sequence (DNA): TGTGCCACCAGCAGAGCGGGACCGTCCGAAAAACTGTTTTTT. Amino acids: CATSRAGPSEKLFF.

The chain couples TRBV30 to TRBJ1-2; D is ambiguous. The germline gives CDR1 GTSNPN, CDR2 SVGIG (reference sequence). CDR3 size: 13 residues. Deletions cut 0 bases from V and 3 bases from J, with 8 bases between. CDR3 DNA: TGTGCCTGGAGTGTACAAGGATACTATGGCTACACCTTC. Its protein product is CAWSVQGYYGYTF.

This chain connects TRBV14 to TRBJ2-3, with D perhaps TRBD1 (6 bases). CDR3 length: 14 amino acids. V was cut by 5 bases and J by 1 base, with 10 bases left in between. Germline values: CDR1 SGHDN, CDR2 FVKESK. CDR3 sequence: CASSARQGTDTQYF. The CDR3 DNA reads TGTGCCAGCAGCGCTCGACAGGGCACAGATACGCAGTATTTT. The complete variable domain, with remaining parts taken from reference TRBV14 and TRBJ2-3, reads EAGVTQFPSHSVIEKGQTVTLRCDPISGHDNLYWYRRVMGKEIKFLLHFVKESKQDESGMPNNRFLAERTGGTYSTLKVQPAELEDSGVYFCASSARQGTDTQYFGPGTRLTVL.

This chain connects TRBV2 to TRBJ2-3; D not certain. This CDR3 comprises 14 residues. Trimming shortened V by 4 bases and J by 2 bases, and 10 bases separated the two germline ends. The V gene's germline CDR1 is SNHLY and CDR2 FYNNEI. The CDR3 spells CASSVALYTDTQYF. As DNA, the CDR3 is TGTGCCAGCAGTGTCGCCTTGTACACAGATACGCAGTATTTT.

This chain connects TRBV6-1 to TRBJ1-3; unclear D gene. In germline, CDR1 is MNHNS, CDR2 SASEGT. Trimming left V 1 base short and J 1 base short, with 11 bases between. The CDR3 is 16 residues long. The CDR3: CASSEESGYSGNTIYF. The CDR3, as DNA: TGTGCCAGCAGTGAAGAATCCGGGTATTCTGGAAACACCATATATTTT.

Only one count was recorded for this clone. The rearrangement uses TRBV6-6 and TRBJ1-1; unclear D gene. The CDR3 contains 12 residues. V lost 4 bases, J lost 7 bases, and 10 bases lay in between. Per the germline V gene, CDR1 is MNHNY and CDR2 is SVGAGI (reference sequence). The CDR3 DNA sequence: TGTGCCAGCAGTTTTGACCCACTTGAAGCTTTCTTT. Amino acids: CASSFDPLEAFF.

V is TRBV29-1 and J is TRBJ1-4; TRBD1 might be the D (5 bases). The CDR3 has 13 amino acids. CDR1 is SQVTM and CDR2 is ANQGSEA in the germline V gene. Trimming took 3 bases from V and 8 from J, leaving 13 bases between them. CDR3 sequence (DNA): TGCAGCGTTGATACAGGTTCAACAGAAAAACTGTTTTTT. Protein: CSVDTGSTEKLFF.

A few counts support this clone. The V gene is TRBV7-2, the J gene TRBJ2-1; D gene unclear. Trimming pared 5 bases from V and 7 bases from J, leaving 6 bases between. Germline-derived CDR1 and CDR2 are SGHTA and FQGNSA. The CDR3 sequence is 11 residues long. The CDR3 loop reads CASSHRNEQFF. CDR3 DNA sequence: TGTGCCAGCAGCCACCGGAATGAGCAGTTCTTC. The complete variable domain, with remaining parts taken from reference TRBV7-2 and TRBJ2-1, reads GAGVSQSPSNKVTEKGKDVELRCDPISGHTALYWYRQSLGQGLEFLIYFQGNSAPDKSGLPSDRFSAERTGGSVSTLTIQRTQQEDSAVYLCASSHRNEQFFGPGTRLTVL.

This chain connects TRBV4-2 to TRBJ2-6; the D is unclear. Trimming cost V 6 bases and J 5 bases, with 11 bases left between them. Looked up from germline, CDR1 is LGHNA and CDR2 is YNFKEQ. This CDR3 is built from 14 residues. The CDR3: CASRLQSRANVLTF. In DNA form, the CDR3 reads TGTGCCAGCAGGTTACAAAGTCGGGCCAACGTCCTGACTTTC.

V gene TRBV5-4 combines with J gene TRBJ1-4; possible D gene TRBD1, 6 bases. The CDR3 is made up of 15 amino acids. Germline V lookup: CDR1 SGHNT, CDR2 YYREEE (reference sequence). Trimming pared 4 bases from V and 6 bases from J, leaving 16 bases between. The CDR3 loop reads CASSPYGGGDEKLFF. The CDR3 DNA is TGTGCCAGCAGCCCATACGGCGGGGGCGATGAAAAACTGTTTTTT.

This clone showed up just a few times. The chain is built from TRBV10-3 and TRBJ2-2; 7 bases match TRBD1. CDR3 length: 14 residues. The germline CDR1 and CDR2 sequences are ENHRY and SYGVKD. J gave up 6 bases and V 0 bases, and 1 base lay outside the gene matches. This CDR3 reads CAISESGQAGELFF. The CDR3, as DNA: TGTGCCATCAGTGAGTCAGGACAGGCCGGGGAGCTGTTTTTT.

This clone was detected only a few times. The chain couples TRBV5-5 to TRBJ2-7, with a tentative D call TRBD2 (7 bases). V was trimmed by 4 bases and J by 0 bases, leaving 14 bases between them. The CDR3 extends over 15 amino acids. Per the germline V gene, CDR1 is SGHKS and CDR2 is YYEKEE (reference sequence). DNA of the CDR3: TGTGCCAGCAGCGGGGGGGCCCTCAACTCCTACGAGCAGTACTTC. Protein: CASSGGALNSYEQYF. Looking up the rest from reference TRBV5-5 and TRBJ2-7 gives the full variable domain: DAGVTQSPTHLIKTRGQQVTLRCSPISGHKSVSWYQQVLGQGPQFIFQYYEKEERGRGNFPDRFSARQFPNYSSELNVNALLLGDSALYLCASSGGALNSYEQYFGPGTRLTVT.